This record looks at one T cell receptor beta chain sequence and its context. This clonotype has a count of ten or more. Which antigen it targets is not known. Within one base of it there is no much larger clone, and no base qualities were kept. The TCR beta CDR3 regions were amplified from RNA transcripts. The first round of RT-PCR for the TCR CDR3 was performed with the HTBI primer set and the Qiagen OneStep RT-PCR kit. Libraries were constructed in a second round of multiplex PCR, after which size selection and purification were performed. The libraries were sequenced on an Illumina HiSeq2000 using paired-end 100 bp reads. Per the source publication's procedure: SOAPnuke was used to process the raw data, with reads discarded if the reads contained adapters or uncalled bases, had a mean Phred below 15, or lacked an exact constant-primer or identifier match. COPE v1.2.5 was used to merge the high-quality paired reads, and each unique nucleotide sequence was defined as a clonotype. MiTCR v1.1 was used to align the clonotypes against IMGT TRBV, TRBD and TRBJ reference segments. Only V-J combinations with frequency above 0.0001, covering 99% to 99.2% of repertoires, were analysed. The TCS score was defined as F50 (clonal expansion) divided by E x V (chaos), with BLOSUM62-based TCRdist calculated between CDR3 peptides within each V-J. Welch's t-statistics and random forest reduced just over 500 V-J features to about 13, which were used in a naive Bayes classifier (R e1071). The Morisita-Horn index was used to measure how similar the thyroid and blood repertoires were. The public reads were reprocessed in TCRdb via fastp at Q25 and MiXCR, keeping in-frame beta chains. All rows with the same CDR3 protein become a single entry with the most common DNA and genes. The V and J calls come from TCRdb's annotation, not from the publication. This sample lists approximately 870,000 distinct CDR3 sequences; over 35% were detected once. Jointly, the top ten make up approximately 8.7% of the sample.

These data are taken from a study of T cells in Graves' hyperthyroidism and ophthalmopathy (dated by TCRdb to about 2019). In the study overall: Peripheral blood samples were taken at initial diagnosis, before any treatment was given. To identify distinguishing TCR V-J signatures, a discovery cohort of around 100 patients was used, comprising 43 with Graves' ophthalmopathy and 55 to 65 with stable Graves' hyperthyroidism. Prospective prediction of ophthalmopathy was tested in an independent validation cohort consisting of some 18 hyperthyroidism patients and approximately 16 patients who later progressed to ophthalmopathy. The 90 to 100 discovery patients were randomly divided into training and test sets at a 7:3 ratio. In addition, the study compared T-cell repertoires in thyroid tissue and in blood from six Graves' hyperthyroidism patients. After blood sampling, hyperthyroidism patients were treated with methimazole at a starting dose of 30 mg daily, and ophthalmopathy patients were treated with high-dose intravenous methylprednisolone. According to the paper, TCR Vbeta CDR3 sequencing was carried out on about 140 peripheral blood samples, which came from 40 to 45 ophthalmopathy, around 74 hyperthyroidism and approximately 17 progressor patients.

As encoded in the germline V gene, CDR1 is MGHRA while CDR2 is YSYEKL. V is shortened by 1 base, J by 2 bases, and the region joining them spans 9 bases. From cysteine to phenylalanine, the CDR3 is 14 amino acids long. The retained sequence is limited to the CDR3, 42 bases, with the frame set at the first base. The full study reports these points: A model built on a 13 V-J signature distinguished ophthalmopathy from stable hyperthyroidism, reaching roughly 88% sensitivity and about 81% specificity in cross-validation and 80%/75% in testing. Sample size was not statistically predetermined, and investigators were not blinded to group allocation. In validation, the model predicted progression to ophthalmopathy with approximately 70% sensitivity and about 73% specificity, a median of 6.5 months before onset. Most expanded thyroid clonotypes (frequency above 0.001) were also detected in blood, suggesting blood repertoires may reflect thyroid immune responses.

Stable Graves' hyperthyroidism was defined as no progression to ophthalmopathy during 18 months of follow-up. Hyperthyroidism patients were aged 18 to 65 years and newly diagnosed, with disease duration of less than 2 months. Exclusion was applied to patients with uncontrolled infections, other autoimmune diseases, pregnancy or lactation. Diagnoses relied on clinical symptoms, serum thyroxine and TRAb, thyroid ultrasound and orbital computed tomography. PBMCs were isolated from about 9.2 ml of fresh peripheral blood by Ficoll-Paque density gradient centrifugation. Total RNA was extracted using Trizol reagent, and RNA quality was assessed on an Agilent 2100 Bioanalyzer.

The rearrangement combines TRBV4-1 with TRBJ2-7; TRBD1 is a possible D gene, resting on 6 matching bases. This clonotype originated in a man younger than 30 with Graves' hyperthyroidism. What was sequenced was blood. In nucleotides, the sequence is TGCGCCAGCAGCCAAGGCGCAGGGGCCTACGAGCAGTACTTC. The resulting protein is CASSQGAGAYEQYF.